The rows below give T cell receptor beta chains drawn from one sample of a study of blood T cell repertoires in COVID-19. Repertoires were generated with immunoSEQ multiplex PCR, while TCRdb's copy carries only in-frame clones and drops some. The profile shows over 250,000 clones, 85% of them singletons. Material for sequencing was peripheral blood. These receptors all stem from a human donor in a cohort sampled during active COVID-19. Both conserved end residues are part of each CDR3. The order of the fields is clone size, J gene, V gene, D gene, CDR3 protein, CDR3 DNA. D genes are given only for firm matches. Size tells how often a clone was seen (once, few, many) or the class of an expanded clone, and some rows leave it out.

abundance: NA; j_gene: TRBJ2-4; v_gene: TRBV11-2; d_gene: NA; CDR3aa: CASSPRGPLAKNIQYF; CDR3nt: TGTGCCAGCAGTCCCCGAGGGCCTTTAGCCAAAAACATTCAGTACTTC
abundance: NA; j_gene: TRBJ1-1; v_gene: TRBV29-1; d_gene: NA; CDR3aa: CSVEVTRNTEAFF; CDR3nt: TGCAGCGTTGAGGTGACACGAAACACTGAAGCTTTCTTT
abundance: few; j_gene: TRBJ2-7; v_gene: TRBV28; d_gene: TRBD2; CDR3aa: CASSTSSSGNPYEQYF; CDR3nt: TGTGCCAGCAGTACATCCTCTAGCGGGAACCCCTACGAGCAGTACTTC
abundance: NA; j_gene: TRBJ2-7; v_gene: TRBV6-4; d_gene: TRBD1; CDR3aa: CASSPGQGSYEQYF; CDR3nt: TGTGCCAGCAGCCCGGGACAGGGGTCCTACGAGCAGTACTTC
abundance: NA; j_gene: TRBJ2-5; v_gene: TRBV2; d_gene: TRBD1; CDR3aa: CASNEATGQETQYF; CDR3nt: TGTGCCAGCAATGAAGCGACAGGGCAAGAGACCCAGTACTTC
abundance: NA; j_gene: TRBJ2-3; v_gene: TRBV5-8; d_gene: TRBD2; CDR3aa: CASSLRAGVADTQYF; CDR3nt: TGTGCCAGCAGCCTTCGGGCGGGAGTAGCAGATACGCAGTATTTT
abundance: once; j_gene: TRBJ2-5; v_gene: TRBV19; d_gene: NA; CDR3aa: CASSPGPQETQYF; CDR3nt: TGTGCCAGTAGTCCGGGTCCCCAAGAGACCCAGTACTTC
abundance: NA; j_gene: TRBJ1-5; v_gene: TRBV2; d_gene: TRBD1; CDR3aa: CASTTGTENQPQHF; CDR3nt: TGTGCCAGCACCACCGGGACAGAGAATCAGCCCCAGCATTTT
abundance: NA; j_gene: TRBJ2-4; v_gene: TRBV5-1; d_gene: NA; CDR3aa: CASSLGGGNIQYF; CDR3nt: TGCGCCAGCAGCTTGGGAGGGGGAAACATTCAGTACTTC
abundance: once; j_gene: TRBJ2-2; v_gene: TRBV9; d_gene: NA; CDR3aa: CASNPQGGGPSGELFF; CDR3nt: TGTGCCAGCAACCCACAAGGGGGAGGGCCCTCCGGGGAGCTGTTTTTT
abundance: NA; j_gene: TRBJ1-5; v_gene: TRBV4-1; d_gene: NA; CDR3aa: CASSQASPGQPQHF; CDR3nt: TGCGCCAGCAGCCAAGCGAGCCCCGGGCAGCCCCAGCATTTT
abundance: few; j_gene: TRBJ2-5; v_gene: TRBV11-2; d_gene: NA; CDR3aa: CASRSVWETQYF; CDR3nt: TGTGCCAGCAGGTCGGTCTGGGAGACCCAGTACTTC